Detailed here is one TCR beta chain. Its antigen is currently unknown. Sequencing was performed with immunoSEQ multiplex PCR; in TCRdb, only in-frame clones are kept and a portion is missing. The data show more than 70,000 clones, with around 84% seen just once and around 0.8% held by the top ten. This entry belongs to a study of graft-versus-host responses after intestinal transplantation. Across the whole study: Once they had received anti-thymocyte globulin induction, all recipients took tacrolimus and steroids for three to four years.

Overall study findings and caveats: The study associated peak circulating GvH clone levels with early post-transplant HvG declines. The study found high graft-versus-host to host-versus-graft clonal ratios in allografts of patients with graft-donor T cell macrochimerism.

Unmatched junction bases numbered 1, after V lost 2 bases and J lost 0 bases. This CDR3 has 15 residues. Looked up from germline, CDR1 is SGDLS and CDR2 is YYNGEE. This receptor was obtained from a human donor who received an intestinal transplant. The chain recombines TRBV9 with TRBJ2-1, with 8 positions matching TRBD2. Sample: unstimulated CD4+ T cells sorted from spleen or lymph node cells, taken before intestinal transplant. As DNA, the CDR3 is TGTGCCAGCAGCGTTAGCGGGATCTCCTACAATGAGCAGTTCTTC. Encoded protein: CASSVSGISYNEQFF. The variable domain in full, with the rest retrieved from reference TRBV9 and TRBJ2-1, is DSGVTQTPKHLITATGQRVTLRCSPRSGDLSVYWYQQSLDQGLQFLIQYYNGEERAKGNILERFSAQQFPDLHSELNLSSLELGDSALYFCASSVSGISYNEQFFGPGTRLTVL.